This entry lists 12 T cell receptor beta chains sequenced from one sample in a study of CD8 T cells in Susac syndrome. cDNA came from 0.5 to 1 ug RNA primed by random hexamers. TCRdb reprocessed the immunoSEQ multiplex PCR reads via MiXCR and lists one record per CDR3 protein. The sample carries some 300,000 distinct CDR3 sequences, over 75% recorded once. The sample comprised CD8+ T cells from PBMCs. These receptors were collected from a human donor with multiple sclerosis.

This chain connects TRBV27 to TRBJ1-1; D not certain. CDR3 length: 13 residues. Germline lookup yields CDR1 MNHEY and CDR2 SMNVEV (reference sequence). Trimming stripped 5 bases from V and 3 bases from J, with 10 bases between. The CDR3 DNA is TGTGCCAGCAGTGCGGGGAGGCACACTGAAGCTTTCTTT. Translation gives CASSAGRHTEAFF.

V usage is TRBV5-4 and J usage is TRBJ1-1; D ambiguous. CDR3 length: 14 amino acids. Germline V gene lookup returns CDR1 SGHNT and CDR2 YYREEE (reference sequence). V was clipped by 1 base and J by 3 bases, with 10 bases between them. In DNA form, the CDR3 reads TGTGCCAGCAGCTTGCGGCCGGGCGACACTGAAGCTTTCTTT. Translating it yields CASSLRPGDTEAFF.

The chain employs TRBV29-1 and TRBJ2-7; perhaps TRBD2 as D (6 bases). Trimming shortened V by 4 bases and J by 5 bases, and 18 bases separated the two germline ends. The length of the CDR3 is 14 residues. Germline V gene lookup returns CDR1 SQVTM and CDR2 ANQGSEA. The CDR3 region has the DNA TGCAGCGTTGTCGGGGGATGGGACTTTCACGAGCAGTACTTC. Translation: CSVVGGWDFHEQYF.

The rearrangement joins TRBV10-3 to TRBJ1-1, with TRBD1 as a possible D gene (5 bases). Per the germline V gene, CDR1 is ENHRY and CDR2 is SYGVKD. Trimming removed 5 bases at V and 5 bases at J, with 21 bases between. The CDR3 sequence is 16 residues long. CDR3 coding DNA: TGTGCCATCAGTACGCTTCGTGGGACCGGGCGGACTGAAGCTTTCTTT. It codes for CAISTLRGTGRTEAFF.

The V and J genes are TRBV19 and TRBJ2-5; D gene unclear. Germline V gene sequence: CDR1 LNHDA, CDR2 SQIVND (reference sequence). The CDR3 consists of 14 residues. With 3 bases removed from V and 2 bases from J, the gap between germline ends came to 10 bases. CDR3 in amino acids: CASSILGSQETQYF. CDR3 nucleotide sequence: TGTGCCAGTAGTATCCTGGGGTCACAAGAGACCCAGTACTTC.

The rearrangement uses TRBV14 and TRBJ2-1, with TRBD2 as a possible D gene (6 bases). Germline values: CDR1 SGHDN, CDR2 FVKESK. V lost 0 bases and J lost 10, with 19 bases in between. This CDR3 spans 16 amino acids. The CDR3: CASSQDTSRRLEEQFF. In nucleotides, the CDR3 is TGTGCCAGCAGCCAAGATACTAGCAGGCGTCTAGAGGAGCAGTTCTTC.

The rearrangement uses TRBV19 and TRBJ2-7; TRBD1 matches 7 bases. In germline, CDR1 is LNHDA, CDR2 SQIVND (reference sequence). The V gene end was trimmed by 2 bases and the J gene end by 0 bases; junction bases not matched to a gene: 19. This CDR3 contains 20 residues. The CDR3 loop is CASSITDRWGFAVGSYEQYF. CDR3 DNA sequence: TGTGCCAGTAGTATAACGGACAGGTGGGGTTTCGCGGTGGGCTCCTACGAGCAGTACTTC.

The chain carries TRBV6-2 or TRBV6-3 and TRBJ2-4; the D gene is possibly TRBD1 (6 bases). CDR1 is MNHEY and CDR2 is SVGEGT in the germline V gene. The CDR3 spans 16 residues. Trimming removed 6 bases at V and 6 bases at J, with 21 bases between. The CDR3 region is CASRPNRVRAGNIQYF. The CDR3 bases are TGTGCCAGCAGACCCAACAGGGTCAGGGCAGGAAACATTCAGTACTTC.

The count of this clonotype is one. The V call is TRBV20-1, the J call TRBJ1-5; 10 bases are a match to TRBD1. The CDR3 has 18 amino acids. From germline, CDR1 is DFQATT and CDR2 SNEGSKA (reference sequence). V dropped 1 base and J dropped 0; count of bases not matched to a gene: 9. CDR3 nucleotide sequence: TGCAGTGCTAGAGTGACCGGGACAGGGGTTATTAGCAATCAGCCCCAGCATTTT. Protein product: CSARVTGTGVISNQPQHF.

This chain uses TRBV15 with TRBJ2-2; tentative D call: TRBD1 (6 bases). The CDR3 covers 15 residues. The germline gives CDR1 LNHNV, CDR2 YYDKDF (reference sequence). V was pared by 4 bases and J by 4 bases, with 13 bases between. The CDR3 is CATSNTGKATGELFF. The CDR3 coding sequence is TGTGCCACCAGCAACACAGGGAAGGCCACCGGGGAGCTGTTTTTT.

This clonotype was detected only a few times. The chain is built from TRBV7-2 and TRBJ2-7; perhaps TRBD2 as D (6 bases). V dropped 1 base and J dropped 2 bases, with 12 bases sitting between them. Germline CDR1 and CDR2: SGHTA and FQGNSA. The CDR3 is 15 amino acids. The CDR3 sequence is CASSLGGDGTYEQYF. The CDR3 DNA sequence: TGTGCCAGCAGCTTAGGCGGGGACGGAACCTACGAGCAGTACTTC.

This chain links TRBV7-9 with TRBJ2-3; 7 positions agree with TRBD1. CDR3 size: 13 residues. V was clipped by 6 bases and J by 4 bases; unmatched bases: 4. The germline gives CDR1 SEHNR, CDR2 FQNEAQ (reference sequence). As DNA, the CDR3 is TGTGCCAGCAGAACGACAGGGTCAGATACGCAGTATTTT. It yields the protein CASRTTGSDTQYF. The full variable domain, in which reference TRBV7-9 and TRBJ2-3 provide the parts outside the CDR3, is DTGVSQNPRHKITKRGQNVTFRCDPISEHNRLYWYRQTLGQGPEFLTYFQNEAQLEKSRLLSDRFSAERPKGSFSTLEIQRTEQGDSAMYLCASRTTGSDTQYFGPGTRLTVL.